The subject of this entry is one TCR beta chain. This sample is part of a study of CD8 T cell repertoires and HIV-1 epitope variants. Study-wide context: Twenty-five autologous and known Gag and Nef epitope variant peptides each stimulated T cells separately. Controls included no peptide, Ebola AY9 epitope, and a CMV, EBV, flu pool.

Using immunoSEQ multiplex PCR, the repertoire was profiled, and TCRdb retains in-frame clones only, with some absent. The sample includes 80,000 to 95,000 clones, roughly 81% of them seen just once. The sequence derives from a male donor with HIV. The sample consisted of uncultured baseline CD8+ T cells from peripheral blood mononuclear cells (PBMCs).

CDR3 amino acids: CASSQGVLAGVNEQFF. CDR3 nucleotide sequence: TGTGCCAGCAGCCAAGGGGTCCTAGCGGGAGTAAATGAGCAGTTCTTC. J is TRBJ2-1 and V is TRBV14; 10 positions agree with TRBD2. From germline, CDR1 is SGHDN and CDR2 FVKESK. V dropped 1 base and J dropped 7; count of bases not matched to a gene: 7. There are 16 residues in the CDR3.